The 5 T cell receptor beta chains presented below share a single source sample, sequenced in a study of graft-versus-host responses after intestinal transplantation. Profiling relied on immunoSEQ multiplex PCR, and the TCRdb table lists in-frame clones only, not all of them. The sample shows 80,000 to 100,000 clones, around nine tenths of them seen only once. For these TCRs, the target antigens are not known. The sample here was unstimulated CD4+ T cells sorted from spleen or lymph node cells, taken before intestinal transplant. These receptors were collected from a human donor who received an intestinal transplant.

In nucleotides, the CDR3 is TGCGCCAGCAGCTCTGGAACAGTTGGTCGAGGGGAGCAGTACTTC. This sequence encodes CASSSGTVGRGEQYF. V usage is TRBV5-1 and J usage is TRBJ2-7, with D possibly matching TRBD2 (5 bases). CDR1 SGHRS and CDR2 YFSETQ come from the germline V gene. Trimming took off 3 bases at V and 7 bases at J, with 20 bases between the two ends. The CDR3 is 15 residues long.

The chain couples TRBV19 to TRBJ2-5; D unclear. Trimming removed 5 bases from V and 5 bases from J, with 9 bases in between. CDR1 and CDR2 (germline): LNHDA, SQIVND (reference sequence). This CDR3 has 12 residues. In DNA form, the CDR3 reads TGTGCCAGTAGTGGGCTTTGGGAGACCCAGTACTTC. Translated: CASSGLWETQYF.

The gene calls are TRBV2 and TRBJ2-7; tentatively, D is TRBD1 (5 bases). CDR1 SNHLY and CDR2 FYNNEI come from the germline V gene. This CDR3 is built from 14 residues. V lost 3 bases and J lost 2, with 11 bases in between. The CDR3, as DNA: TGTGCCAGCAGTGACAGGGTTGGGGCCTACGAGCAGTACTTC. Residues: CASSDRVGAYEQYF.

The V call is TRBV4-1, the J call TRBJ1-6; TRBD1 aligns across 7 bases. Trimming took 0 bases from V and 6 from J; bases not matched to a gene: 2. CDR1 and CDR2 from the germline V gene are MGHRA and YSYEKL. The CDR3 loop spans 15 amino acids. This CDR3 reads CASSQETGLNSPLHF. CDR3 DNA: TGCGCCAGCAGCCAAGAGACAGGGCTTAATTCACCCCTCCACTTT.

This chain uses TRBV5-6 with TRBJ2-7; the match to TRBD2 covers 8 bases. The CDR3 contains 17 residues. CDR1 SGHDT and CDR2 YYEEEE come from the germline V gene. J lost 2 bases, V lost 5 bases, and 15 bases had no gene match. The CDR3: CASREIGRGDPTYEQYF. The CDR3 DNA reads as TGTGCCAGCAGGGAAATTGGGCGGGGGGACCCTACCTACGAGCAGTACTTC.